Listed below are T cell receptor beta chains from one sample, sequenced in a study of technical replicates of blood from four donors. Profiling relied on immunoSEQ multiplex PCR, and the TCRdb table lists in-frame clones only, not all of them. The table has over 60,000 clones, 93% seen once. Material for sequencing was T cells isolated from PBMCs. The source is a human donor in good health. Both conserved end residues are part of each CDR3. Fields, in order: V gene, J gene, clone size, D gene, CDR3 DNA, CDR3 protein. A D gene is named only where the DNA matches it firmly. Where a row states a size, it is once, few, many or the class of an expanded clone; other rows omit it.

v_call: TRBV5-1; j_call: TRBJ2-5; clone_size: .; d_call: TRBD1; cdr3_nt: TGCGCCAGCAGCTCGGGACAGGGGCAAGAGACCCAGTACTTC; cdr3_aa: CASSSGQGQETQYF
v_call: TRBV5-1; j_call: TRBJ2-7; clone_size: .; d_call: .; cdr3_nt: TGCGCCAGCAGCGTACGACTCAACAACGAGCAGTACTTC; cdr3_aa: CASSVRLNNEQYF
v_call: TRBV6-1; j_call: TRBJ2-2; clone_size: .; d_call: TRBD2; cdr3_nt: TGTGCCAGTTCTCTAGCGGAGTTCACCGGGGAGCTGTTTTTT; cdr3_aa: CASSLAEFTGELFF
v_call: TRBV29-1; j_call: TRBJ2-5; clone_size: .; d_call: .; cdr3_nt: TGCAGCGTTAGAAGGCAGGGAAGGTCTGGAGAGACCCAGTACTTC; cdr3_aa: CSVRRQGRSGETQYF
v_call: TRBV11-2; j_call: TRBJ1-1; clone_size: .; d_call: .; cdr3_nt: TGTGCCAGCAGCCCTTTCGGCACTGAAGCTTTCTTT; cdr3_aa: CASSPFGTEAFF
v_call: TRBV5-1; j_call: TRBJ2-1; clone_size: .; d_call: .; cdr3_nt: TGCGCCAGCAGGGAGACAGCCAGCTCCTACAATGAGCAGTTCTTC; cdr3_aa: CASRETASSYNEQFF
v_call: TRBV6-5; j_call: TRBJ2-7; clone_size: .; d_call: .; cdr3_nt: TGTGCCAGCAGTTACGAGCCAGGGGCGGGCTACGAGCAGTACTTC; cdr3_aa: CASSYEPGAGYEQYF
v_call: TRBV7-9; j_call: TRBJ2-7; clone_size: .; d_call: .; cdr3_nt: TGTGCCAGCAGCTTAGTTTCAGGAACGTCCTACGAGCAGTACTTC; cdr3_aa: CASSLVSGTSYEQYF
v_call: TRBV6-4; j_call: TRBJ2-3; clone_size: .; d_call: TRBD2; cdr3_nt: TGTGCCAGCGCAGCGGGGGAGGCGGATACGCAGTATTTT; cdr3_aa: CASAAGEADTQYF
v_call: TRBV6-1; j_call: TRBJ2-7; clone_size: .; d_call: TRBD2; cdr3_nt: TGTGCCAGCCGGCTGGCGGGAGGGCCCTACGAGCAGTACTTC; cdr3_aa: CASRLAGGPYEQYF
v_call: TRBV5-6; j_call: TRBJ1-4; clone_size: .; d_call: .; cdr3_nt: TGTGCCAGCAGCTTGAGCAGGGGCCAGCGAAAACTGTTTTTT; cdr3_aa: CASSLSRGQRKLFF
v_call: TRBV19; j_call: TRBJ2-3; clone_size: .; d_call: TRBD1; cdr3_nt: TGTGCCAGTAGGGAACGACAGGGGGCCGGAACAGATACGCAGTATTTT; cdr3_aa: CASRERQGAGTDTQYF
v_call: TRBV6-1; j_call: TRBJ1-2; clone_size: once; d_call: TRBD1; cdr3_nt: TGTGCCAGCAGTGAAGACTCGGACAGGTACTATGGCTACACCTTC; cdr3_aa: CASSEDSDRYYGYTF
v_call: TRBV7-8; j_call: TRBJ1-2; clone_size: .; d_call: TRBD1; cdr3_nt: TGTGCCAGCAGCTTGGGACAGGGGGTTTTTTATGGCTACACCTTC; cdr3_aa: CASSLGQGVFYGYTF
v_call: TRBV11-2; j_call: TRBJ1-2; clone_size: .; d_call: TRBD1; cdr3_nt: TGTGCCAGCAGCCGAACGAGATCCGGGACAGGCTATGGCTACACCTTC; cdr3_aa: CASSRTRSGTGYGYTF
v_call: TRBV5-1; j_call: TRBJ2-2; clone_size: .; d_call: TRBD2; cdr3_nt: TGCGCCAGCAGCTTGGGTTTAGCGGGAGCTGCCGGGGAGCTGTTTTTT; cdr3_aa: CASSLGLAGAAGELFF
v_call: TRBV4-1; j_call: TRBJ1-2; clone_size: .; d_call: .; cdr3_nt: TGCGCCAGCAGCCCTCCTGGGCTGAACTATGGCTACACCTTC; cdr3_aa: CASSPPGLNYGYTF
v_call: TRBV18; j_call: TRBJ2-5; clone_size: .; d_call: .; cdr3_nt: TGTGCCAGCTCACCCAACCAAGAGACCCAGTACTTC; cdr3_aa: CASSPNQETQYF
v_call: TRBV25-1; j_call: TRBJ1-1; clone_size: .; d_call: TRBD1; cdr3_nt: TGTGCCAGCACTAGACAGGGGGACGGCACTGAAGCTTTCTTT; cdr3_aa: CASTRQGDGTEAFF
v_call: TRBV30; j_call: TRBJ2-3; clone_size: .; d_call: .; cdr3_nt: TGTGCCTGGAGCGATACAGGATACCACACAGATACGCAGTATTTT; cdr3_aa: CAWSDTGYHTDTQYF
v_call: TRBV2; j_call: TRBJ1-4; clone_size: .; d_call: .; cdr3_nt: TGTGCCAGCAGCCCAAACCCGAGTAGAACAACTAATGAAAAACTGTTTTTT; cdr3_aa: CASSPNPSRTTNEKLFF
v_call: TRBV7-8; j_call: TRBJ2-5; clone_size: .; d_call: TRBD1; cdr3_nt: TGTGCCAGCAGCGCCCGACAGGGGGGAAGGGAGACCCAGTACTTC; cdr3_aa: CASSARQGGRETQYF
v_call: TRBV4-1; j_call: TRBJ1-3; clone_size: .; d_call: .; cdr3_nt: TGCGCCAGCAGCCAGGAGCAATCAAACACCATATATTTT; cdr3_aa: CASSQEQSNTIYF
v_call: TRBV7-2; j_call: TRBJ2-1; clone_size: .; d_call: TRBD1; cdr3_nt: TGTGCCAGCAGCGCGCACGGGACAGGGTCTGGAAATGAGCAGTTCTTC; cdr3_aa: CASSAHGTGSGNEQFF
v_call: TRBV9; j_call: TRBJ2-1; clone_size: .; d_call: .; cdr3_nt: TGTGCCAGCCAAGCGGAGAACTCCTACAATGAGCAGTTCTTC; cdr3_aa: CASQAENSYNEQFF
v_call: TRBV7-2; j_call: TRBJ2-1; clone_size: .; d_call: TRBD2; cdr3_nt: TGTGCCAGCAGCTTAAGCGGGGGGGCCGGTTACAATGAGCAGTTCTTC; cdr3_aa: CASSLSGGAGYNEQFF
v_call: TRBV6-5; j_call: TRBJ2-1; clone_size: once; d_call: TRBD2; cdr3_nt: TGTGCCAGCAACCCTGGACTAGCGGGAGACCTCGAGCAGTTCTTC; cdr3_aa: CASNPGLAGDLEQFF
v_call: TRBV7-2; j_call: TRBJ2-1; clone_size: .; d_call: TRBD2; cdr3_nt: TGTGCCAGCAGCCCCAGTAGCGGGAACAGATACAATGAGCAGTTCTTC; cdr3_aa: CASSPSSGNRYNEQFF
v_call: TRBV19; j_call: TRBJ2-1; clone_size: .; d_call: TRBD2; cdr3_nt: TGTGCCAGTCCCCCAGCGACTAGCGGGGTACCGTTCTTC; cdr3_aa: CASPPATSGVPFF
v_call: TRBV18; j_call: TRBJ2-3; clone_size: .; d_call: .; cdr3_nt: TGTGCCAGCTCGAACGGCTACGGGGCAGATACGCAGTATTTT; cdr3_aa: CASSNGYGADTQYF
v_call: TRBV28; j_call: TRBJ1-5; clone_size: .; d_call: .; cdr3_nt: TGTGCCAGTACACCTAACAGGTACAATCAGCCCCAGCATTTT; cdr3_aa: CASTPNRYNQPQHF
v_call: TRBV2; j_call: TRBJ1-1; clone_size: .; d_call: .; cdr3_nt: TGTGCCAGCACCCCCCCCCGTACTGAAGCTTTCTTT; cdr3_aa: CASTPPRTEAFF
v_call: TRBV27; j_call: TRBJ2-7; clone_size: .; d_call: TRBD1; cdr3_nt: TGTGCCAGCAGTTTCTTCGACAGGGCATACGAGCAGTACTTC; cdr3_aa: CASSFFDRAYEQYF
v_call: TRBV29-1; j_call: TRBJ1-2; clone_size: .; d_call: TRBD1; cdr3_nt: TGCAGCGCTACGAAAGGGGACAGCGCGAGGGGCGAGTACACCTTC; cdr3_aa: CSATKGDSARGEYTF
v_call: TRBV15; j_call: TRBJ2-7; clone_size: .; d_call: TRBD2; cdr3_nt: TGTGCCACCAGCAGAGATCGTGCGGGAGTCGACGAGCAGTACTTC; cdr3_aa: CATSRDRAGVDEQYF
v_call: TRBV27; j_call: TRBJ1-5; clone_size: once; d_call: .; cdr3_nt: TGTGCCAGCAGTCCCGCAGGGGTACAGCCCCAGCATTTT; cdr3_aa: CASSPAGVQPQHF
v_call: TRBV28; j_call: TRBJ2-1; clone_size: .; d_call: .; cdr3_nt: TGTGCCAGCAGAAGAAGGAGGGCCCAGTTCTTC; cdr3_aa: CASRRRRAQFF
v_call: TRBV27; j_call: TRBJ2-3; clone_size: .; d_call: TRBD2; cdr3_nt: TGTGCCAGCAGTTTCTTCGGTTGGACTAGCGTAGGCGCAGATACGCAGTATTTT; cdr3_aa: CASSFFGWTSVGADTQYF
v_call: TRBV19; j_call: TRBJ1-4; clone_size: .; d_call: TRBD1; cdr3_nt: TGTGCCAGTAGTATTATGTGGACAGGGGCAACTAATGAAAAACTGTTTTTT; cdr3_aa: CASSIMWTGATNEKLFF
v_call: TRBV5-4; j_call: TRBJ2-7; clone_size: .; d_call: .; cdr3_nt: TGTGCCAGCAGCTTGGCCCCCATCAGCTACGAGCAGTACTTC; cdr3_aa: CASSLAPISYEQYF
v_call: TRBV29-1; j_call: TRBJ1-2; clone_size: .; d_call: TRBD1; cdr3_nt: TGCAGCGTTGACGGGACAGCTTATGGCTACACCTTC; cdr3_aa: CSVDGTAYGYTF
v_call: TRBV6-6; j_call: TRBJ2-7; clone_size: .; d_call: .; cdr3_nt: TGTGCCAGCAGTTACGCCGGAGGTTCCCAACCCTACGAGCAGTACTTC; cdr3_aa: CASSYAGGSQPYEQYF
v_call: TRBV9; j_call: TRBJ1-4; clone_size: once; d_call: TRBD1; cdr3_nt: TGTGCCAGCAGCGCAGGGTCTCGGACAGGGAGGGAAAAACTGTTTTTT; cdr3_aa: CASSAGSRTGREKLFF
v_call: TRBV10-3; j_call: TRBJ2-5; clone_size: .; d_call: .; cdr3_nt: TGTGCCATCAGGGCCGAAGAGACCCAGTACTTC; cdr3_aa: CAIRAEETQYF
v_call: TRBV7-3; j_call: TRBJ2-1; clone_size: .; d_call: .; cdr3_nt: TGTGCCAGCAGCCTCACGCCCCAGACAGAGCAGTTCTTC; cdr3_aa: CASSLTPQTEQFF
v_call: TRBV4-1; j_call: TRBJ1-2; clone_size: .; d_call: .; cdr3_nt: TGCGCCAGCAGCCAAAGTGGGCCAGGGCCGTGGGGCTACACCTTC; cdr3_aa: CASSQSGPGPWGYTF
v_call: TRBV7-3; j_call: TRBJ2-3; clone_size: once; d_call: TRBD2; cdr3_nt: TGTGCCAGCAGCTTAAGGGTCGCGGGGGGGTTCTCAGATACGCAGTATTTT; cdr3_aa: CASSLRVAGGFSDTQYF
v_call: TRBV13; j_call: TRBJ2-3; clone_size: .; d_call: TRBD2; cdr3_nt: TGTGCCAGCAGCTCAATAATCCGACTAGCGGGGGGCCAGGTTGATACGCAGTATTTT; cdr3_aa: CASSSIIRLAGGQVDTQYF
v_call: TRBV11-2; j_call: TRBJ2-3; clone_size: .; d_call: TRBD1; cdr3_nt: TGTGCCAGCAGCTTAGTTTCCGACAGGGCGGGAGATACGCAGTATTTT; cdr3_aa: CASSLVSDRAGDTQYF
v_call: TRBV4-2; j_call: TRBJ2-1; clone_size: .; d_call: .; cdr3_nt: TGTGCCAGCAGCCAGGCGGGACAGGGGACTAGCGGTCTTCGGGAGCAGTTCTTC; cdr3_aa: CASSQAGQGTSGLREQFF
v_call: TRBV5-1; j_call: TRBJ2-1; clone_size: .; d_call: TRBD2; cdr3_nt: TGCGCCAGCAGCTTGGTCCGAGGAGGGGGAAGCGGGAGGTGGTACAATGAGCAGTTCTTC; cdr3_aa: CASSLVRGGGSGRWYNEQFF
v_call: TRBV5-6; j_call: TRBJ2-1; clone_size: .; d_call: TRBD1; cdr3_nt: TGTGCCAGCAGCCCCCTCCCCGGCAGGACAGGGTCGGATGAGCAGTTCTTC; cdr3_aa: CASSPLPGRTGSDEQFF
v_call: TRBV28; j_call: TRBJ2-1; clone_size: .; d_call: .; cdr3_nt: TGTGCCAGCAGTTACCCTCAGGAAATTGATTTGCGATCCTACAATGAGCAGTTCTTC; cdr3_aa: CASSYPQEIDLRSYNEQFF
v_call: TRBV6-1; j_call: TRBJ1-4; clone_size: .; d_call: TRBD1; cdr3_nt: TGTGCCAGCAAGACCGGGACAGAAAATGAAAAACTGTTTTTT; cdr3_aa: CASKTGTENEKLFF
v_call: TRBV5-1; j_call: TRBJ2-5; clone_size: .; d_call: TRBD1; cdr3_nt: TGCGCCACCGCCTGGGGGGACAGGGGCCGCTCCCCTCAAGAGACCCAGTACTTC; cdr3_aa: CATAWGDRGRSPQETQYF
v_call: TRBV6-1; j_call: TRBJ2-1; clone_size: .; d_call: TRBD2; cdr3_nt: TGTGCCAGCAGTGAAGGGGGACTAAGCAATGAGCAGTTCTTC; cdr3_aa: CASSEGGLSNEQFF
v_call: TRBV23-1; j_call: TRBJ2-2; clone_size: .; d_call: TRBD2; cdr3_nt: TGCGCCAGCAGTCAACAACTACTAGCGGGAGGGCCAAACACCGGGGAGCTGTTTTTT; cdr3_aa: CASSQQLLAGGPNTGELFF
v_call: TRBV6-4; j_call: TRBJ2-5; clone_size: .; d_call: TRBD1; cdr3_nt: TGTGCCAGCAGCTTGGAAGGGGGCTCTGAGACCCAGTACTTC; cdr3_aa: CASSLEGGSETQYF